This T cell receptor beta chain is drawn from a study of vaccination and CD4 T cells after COVID-19. Germline assignment: CDR1 SEHNR and CDR2 FQNEAQ (reference sequence). Trimming pared 0 bases from V and 9 bases from J, leaving 12 bases between. The CDR3 is made up of 14 amino acids. Once obtained from cultured CD4+ T cells, the DNA was sequenced using the Oncomine TCR Beta short-read assay. TCRdb reanalysed the PCR reads using MiXCR and keeps one entry per CDR3 protein. Of about 18,000 distinct CDR3 sequences in the sample, about three fifths were seen once. Treatment described: roughly 10-day PBMC culture with coronavirus spike peptide pools or control peptides (ViraFEST assay). ViraFEST enlarged antigen-specific T cell populations with peptide pools and afterwards sequenced TCRs. Whole-study findings and limits: Convalescent patients saw a median roughly 90% of their reactive clones show up only after vaccination.

This clonotype was seen only a few times. The antigen remains undetermined. This sequence joins TRBV7-9 and TRBJ2-1; D gene ambiguous. This receptor was identified in a human donor who had recovered from COVID-19. Sample: CD4+ T cells from blood, cultured in vitro. The CDR3 sequence is CASSLAALVGEQFF. The CDR3 DNA is TGTGCCAGCAGCTTAGCGGCCCTAGTTGGTGAGCAGTTCTTC. Full variable domain (missing parts from reference TRBV7-9 and TRBJ2-1): DTGVSQNPRHKITKRGQNVTFRCDPISEHNRLYWYRQTLGQGPEFLTYFQNEAQLEKSRLLSDRFSAERPKGSFSTLEIQRTEQGDSAMYLCASSLAALVGEQFFGPGTRLTVL.